This T cell receptor (beta chain) was recovered during a study of blood T cell repertoires in COVID-19. The wider study: Sites in the United States, Italy and Spain provided acute and convalescent COVID-19 samples. PBMCs, B-cell-depleted T cells, or T cells were the source of the cDNA or gDNA that made up the material.

Original processing methods: Scientists estimated how many nucleated cells there were by amplifying reference gene primers. The protocol was immunoSEQ multiplex PCR, while the TCRdb copy is restricted to in-frame clones and leaves out a portion. The V and J calls and clone size are taken from that table; D and trimming were inferred from the DNA. The sample has about 250,000 clones; 86% are singletons. The CDR3 runs 17 residues. Trimming removed 2 bases at V and 2 bases at J, with 19 bases between. The V gene's germline CDR1 is MDHEN and CDR2 SYDVKM. The chain carries TRBV28 and TRBJ2-7, with D possibly TRBD1 on 6 matching bases. The clonotype originates from a woman aged 60-75 years who had recovered from COVID-19. Sequencing was carried out using peripheral blood. The CDR3 loop is CASSLSLWDTIAYEQYF. DNA for the CDR3: TGTGCCAGCAGTTTAAGCCTCTGGGACACCATAGCCTACGAGCAGTACTTC.